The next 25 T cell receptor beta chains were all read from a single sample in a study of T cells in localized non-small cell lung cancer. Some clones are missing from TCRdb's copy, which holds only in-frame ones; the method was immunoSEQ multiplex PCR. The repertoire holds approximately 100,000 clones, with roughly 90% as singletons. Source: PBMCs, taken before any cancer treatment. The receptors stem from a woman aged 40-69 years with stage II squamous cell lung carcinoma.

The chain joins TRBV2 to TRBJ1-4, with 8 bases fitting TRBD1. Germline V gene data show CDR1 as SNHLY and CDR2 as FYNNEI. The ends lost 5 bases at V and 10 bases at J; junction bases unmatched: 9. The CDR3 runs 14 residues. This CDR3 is CASSPNQQGGKLFF. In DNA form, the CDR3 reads TGTGCCAGCAGTCCAAATCAACAGGGGGGAAAACTGTTTTTT. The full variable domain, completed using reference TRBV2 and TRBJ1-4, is EPEVTQTPSHQVTQMGQEVILRCVPISNHLYFYWYRQILGQKVEFLVSFYNNEISEKSEIFDDQFSVERPDGSNFTLKIRSTKLEDSAMYFCASSPNQQGGKLFFGSGTQLSVL.

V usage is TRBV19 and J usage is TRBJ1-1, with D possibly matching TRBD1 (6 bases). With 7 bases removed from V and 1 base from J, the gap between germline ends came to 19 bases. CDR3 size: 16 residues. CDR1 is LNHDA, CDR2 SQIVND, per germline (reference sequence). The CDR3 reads CASTRGAAGANTEAFF. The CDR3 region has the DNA TGTGCCAGTACCCGGGGGGCAGCAGGAGCGAACACTGAAGCTTTCTTT.

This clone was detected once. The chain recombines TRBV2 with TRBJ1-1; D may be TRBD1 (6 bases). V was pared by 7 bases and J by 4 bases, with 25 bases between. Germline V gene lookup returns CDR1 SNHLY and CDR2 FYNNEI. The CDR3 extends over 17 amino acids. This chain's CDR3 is CASTFSGRTVISTEAFF. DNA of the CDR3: TGTGCCAGCACCTTCTCCGGGAGGACAGTAATCTCCACTGAAGCTTTCTTT.

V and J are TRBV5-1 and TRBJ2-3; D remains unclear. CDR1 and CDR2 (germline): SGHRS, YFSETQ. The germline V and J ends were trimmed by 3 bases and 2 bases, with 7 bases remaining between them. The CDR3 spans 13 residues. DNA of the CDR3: TGCGCCAGCAGCTCCGCGGCCACAGATACGCAGTATTTT. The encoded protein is CASSSAATDTQYF.

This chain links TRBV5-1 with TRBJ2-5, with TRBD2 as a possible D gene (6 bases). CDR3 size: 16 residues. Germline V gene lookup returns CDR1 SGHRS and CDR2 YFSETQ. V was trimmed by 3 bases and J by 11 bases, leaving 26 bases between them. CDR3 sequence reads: CASSYPPGVARGEQYF. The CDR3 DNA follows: TGCGCCAGCAGCTACCCCCCGGGAGTAGCTCGAGGGGAGCAGTACTTC.

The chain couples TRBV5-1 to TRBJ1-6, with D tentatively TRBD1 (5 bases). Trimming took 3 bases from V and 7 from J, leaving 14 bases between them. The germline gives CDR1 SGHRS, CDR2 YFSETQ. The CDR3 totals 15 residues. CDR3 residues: CASSSSLEGNSPLHF. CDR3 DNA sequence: TGCGCCAGCAGCTCCAGCCTTGAGGGGAATTCACCCCTCCACTTT.

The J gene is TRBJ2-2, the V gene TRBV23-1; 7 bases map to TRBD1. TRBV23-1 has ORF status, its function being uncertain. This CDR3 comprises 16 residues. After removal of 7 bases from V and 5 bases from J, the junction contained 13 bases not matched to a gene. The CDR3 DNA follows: TGCGCCAGCACCCTGACAGGGTCTAGTAGGACCGGGGAGCTGTTTTTT. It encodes CASTLTGSSRTGELFF.

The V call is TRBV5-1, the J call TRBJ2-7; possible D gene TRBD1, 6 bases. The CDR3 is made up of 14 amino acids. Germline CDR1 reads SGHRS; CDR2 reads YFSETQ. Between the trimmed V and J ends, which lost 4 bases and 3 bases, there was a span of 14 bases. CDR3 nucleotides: TGCGCCAGCAGCGGCTGGGGGCCCGGCTACGAGCAGTACTTC. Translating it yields CASSGWGPGYEQYF.

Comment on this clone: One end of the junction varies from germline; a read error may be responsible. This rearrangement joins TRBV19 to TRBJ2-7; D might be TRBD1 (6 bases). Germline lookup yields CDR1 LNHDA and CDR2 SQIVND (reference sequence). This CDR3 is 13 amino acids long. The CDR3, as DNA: TGTGCCAGTAGTGAAACAGGGTCCTCCGAGCAGTACTTC. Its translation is CASSETGSSEQYF.

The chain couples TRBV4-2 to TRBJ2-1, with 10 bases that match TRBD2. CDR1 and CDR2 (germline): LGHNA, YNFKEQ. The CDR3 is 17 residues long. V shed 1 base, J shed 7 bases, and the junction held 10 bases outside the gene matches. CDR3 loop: CASSQGSSSGSRNEQFF. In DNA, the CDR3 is TGTGCCAGCAGCCAAGGATCGTCTAGCGGGAGTCGGAATGAGCAGTTCTTC.

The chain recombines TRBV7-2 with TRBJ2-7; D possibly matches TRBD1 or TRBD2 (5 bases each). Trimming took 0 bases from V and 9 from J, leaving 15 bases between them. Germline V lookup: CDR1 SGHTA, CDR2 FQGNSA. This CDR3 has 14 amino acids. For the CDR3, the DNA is TGTGCCAGCAGCTTAGCCCCTGAGGGGCAGGGGCAGTACTTC. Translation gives CASSLAPEGQGQYF.

The CDR3: CASSDVDYLYNEQFF. DNA of the CDR3: TGTGCCAGCAGTGACGTGGACTACTTATACAATGAGCAGTTCTTC. J is TRBJ2-1 and V is TRBV27, with D possibly matching TRBD2 (6 bases). Per germline, CDR1 MNHEY and CDR2 SMNVEV (reference sequence). CDR3 size: 15 residues. V dropped 5 bases and J dropped 4 bases, with 15 bases sitting between them.

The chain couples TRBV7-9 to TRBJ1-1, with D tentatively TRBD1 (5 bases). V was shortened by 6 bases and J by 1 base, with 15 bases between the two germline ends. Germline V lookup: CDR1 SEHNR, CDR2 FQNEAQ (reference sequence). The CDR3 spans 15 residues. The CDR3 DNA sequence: TGTGCCAGCAGAGACCGGGACCGATCGAACACTGAAGCTTTCTTT. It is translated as CASRDRDRSNTEAFF.

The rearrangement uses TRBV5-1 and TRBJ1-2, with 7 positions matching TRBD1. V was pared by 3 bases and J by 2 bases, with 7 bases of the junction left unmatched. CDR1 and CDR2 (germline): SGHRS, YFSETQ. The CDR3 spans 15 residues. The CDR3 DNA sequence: TGCGCCAGCAGCTCAGAGGGGGCCACCAACTATGGCTACACCTTC. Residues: CASSSEGATNYGYTF.

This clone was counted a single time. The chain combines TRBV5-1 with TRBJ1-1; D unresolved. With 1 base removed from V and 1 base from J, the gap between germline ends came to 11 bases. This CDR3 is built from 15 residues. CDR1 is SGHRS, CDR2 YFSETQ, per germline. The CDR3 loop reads CASSLSVAGNTEAFF. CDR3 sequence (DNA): TGCGCCAGCAGCTTGTCAGTGGCGGGGAACACTGAAGCTTTCTTT.

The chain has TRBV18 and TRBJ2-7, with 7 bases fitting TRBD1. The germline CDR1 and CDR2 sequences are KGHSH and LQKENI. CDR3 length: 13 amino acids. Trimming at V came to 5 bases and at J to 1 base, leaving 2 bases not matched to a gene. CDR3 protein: CASSRGQSYEQYF. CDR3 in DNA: TGTGCCAGCTCAAGGGGACAGTCCTACGAGCAGTACTTC.

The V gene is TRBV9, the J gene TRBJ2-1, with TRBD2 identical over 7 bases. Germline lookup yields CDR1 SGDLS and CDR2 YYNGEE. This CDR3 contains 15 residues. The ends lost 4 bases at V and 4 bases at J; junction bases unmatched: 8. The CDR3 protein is CASSPRGNRYNEQFF. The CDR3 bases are TGTGCCAGCAGCCCGCGGGGGAATCGTTACAATGAGCAGTTCTTC.

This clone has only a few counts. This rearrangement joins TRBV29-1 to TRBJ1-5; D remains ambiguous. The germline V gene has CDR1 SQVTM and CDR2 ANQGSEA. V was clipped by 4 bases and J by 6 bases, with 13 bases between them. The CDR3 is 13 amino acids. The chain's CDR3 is CSVAVTEGQPQHF. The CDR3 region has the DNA TGCAGCGTTGCGGTAACAGAAGGTCAGCCCCAGCATTTT.

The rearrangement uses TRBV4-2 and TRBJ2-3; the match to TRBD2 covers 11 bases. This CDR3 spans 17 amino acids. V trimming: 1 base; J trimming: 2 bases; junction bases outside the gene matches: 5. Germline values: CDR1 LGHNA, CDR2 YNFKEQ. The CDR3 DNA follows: TGTGCCAGCAGCCAAGGGACTAGCGGGCGCCCCACAGATACGCAGTATTTT. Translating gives CASSQGTSGRPTDTQYF.

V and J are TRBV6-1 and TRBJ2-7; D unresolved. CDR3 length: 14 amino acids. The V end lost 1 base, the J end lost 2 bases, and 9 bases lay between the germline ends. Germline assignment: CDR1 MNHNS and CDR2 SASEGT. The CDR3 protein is CASSEDMSPYEQYF. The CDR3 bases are TGTGCCAGCAGTGAAGACATGTCCCCCTACGAGCAGTACTTC.

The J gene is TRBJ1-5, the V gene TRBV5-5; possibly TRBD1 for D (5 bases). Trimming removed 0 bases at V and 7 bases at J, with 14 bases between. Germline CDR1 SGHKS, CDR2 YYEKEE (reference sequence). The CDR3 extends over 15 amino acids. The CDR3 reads CASSLADQRGQPQHF. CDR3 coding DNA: TGTGCCAGCAGCTTGGCCGACCAGCGGGGCCAGCCCCAGCATTTT.

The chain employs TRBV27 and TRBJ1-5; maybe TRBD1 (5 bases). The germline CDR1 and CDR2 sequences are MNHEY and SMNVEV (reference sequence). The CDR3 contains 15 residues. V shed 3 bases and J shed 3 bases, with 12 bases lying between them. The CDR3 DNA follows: TGTGCCAGCAGTTTGTTCGGGACTTTCAATCAGCCCCAGCATTTT. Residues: CASSLFGTFNQPQHF.

Here the CDR3 reads CSVGRETQYF. DNA of the CDR3: TGCAGCGTTGGTAGAGAGACCCAGTACTTC. This sequence joins TRBV29-1 and TRBJ2-5; D gene unclear. The CDR3 loop spans 10 amino acids. V was cut by 4 bases and J by 4 bases, with 4 bases left in between. Germline V gene sequence: CDR1 SQVTM, CDR2 ANQGSEA. Full variable domain (missing parts from reference TRBV29-1 and TRBJ2-5): SAVISQKPSRDICQRGTSLTIQCQVDSQVTMMFWYRQQPGQSLTLIATANQGSEATYESGFVIDKFPISRPNLTFSTLTVSNMSPEDSSIYLCSVGRETQYFGPGTRLLVL.

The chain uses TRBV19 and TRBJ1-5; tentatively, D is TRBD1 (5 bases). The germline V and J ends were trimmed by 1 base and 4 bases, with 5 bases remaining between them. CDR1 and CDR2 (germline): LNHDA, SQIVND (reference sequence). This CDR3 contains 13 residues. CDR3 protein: CASSIAGNQPQHF. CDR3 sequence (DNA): TGTGCCAGTAGTATAGCAGGGAATCAGCCCCAGCATTTT.

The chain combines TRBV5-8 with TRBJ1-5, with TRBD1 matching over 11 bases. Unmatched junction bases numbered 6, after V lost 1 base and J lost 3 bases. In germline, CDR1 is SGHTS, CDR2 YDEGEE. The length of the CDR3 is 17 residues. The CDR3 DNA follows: TGTGCCAGCAGCTTGAGGGACAGGGGGGCCCACAATCAGCCCCAGCATTTT. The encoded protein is CASSLRDRGAHNQPQHF. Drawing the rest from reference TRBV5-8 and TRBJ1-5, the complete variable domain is EAGVTQSPTHLIKTRGQQATLRCSPISGHTSVYWYQQALGLGLQFLLWYDEGEERNRGNFPPRFSGRQFPNYSSELNVNALELEDSALYLCASSLRDRGAHNQPQHFGDGTRLSIL.